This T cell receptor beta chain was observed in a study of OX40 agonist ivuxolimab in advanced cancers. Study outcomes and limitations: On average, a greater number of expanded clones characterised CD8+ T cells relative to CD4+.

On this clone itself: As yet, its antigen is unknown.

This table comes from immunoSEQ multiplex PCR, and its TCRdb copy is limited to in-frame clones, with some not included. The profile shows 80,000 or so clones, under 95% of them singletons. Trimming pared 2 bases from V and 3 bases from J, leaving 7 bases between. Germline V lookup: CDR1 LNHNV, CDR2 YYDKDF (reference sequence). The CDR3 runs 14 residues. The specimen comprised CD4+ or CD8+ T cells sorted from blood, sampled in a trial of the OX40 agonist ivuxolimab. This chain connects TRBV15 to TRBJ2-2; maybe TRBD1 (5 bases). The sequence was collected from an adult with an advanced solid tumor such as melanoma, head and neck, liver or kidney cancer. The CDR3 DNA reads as TGTGCCACCAGCAGAACAGGTGACACCGGGGAGCTGTTTTTT. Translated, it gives CATSRTGDTGELFF.